What follows is one T cell receptor (beta chain) and its context. Its antigen is unknown. These data originate in a study of T cell repertoires in aging, cancer and after chemotherapy. Multiplex touch-down PCR with TRB-A/B primers amplified rearranged V-D-J TRB sequences. TCRdb reprocessed the multiplex PCR reads via MiXCR and lists one record per CDR3 protein. The sample has over a thousand distinct CDR3 sequences; 50% to 65% are singletons. Germline V lookup: CDR1 WSHSY, CDR2 SAAADI. The CDR3 sequence is 13 residues long. V trimming: 6 bases; J trimming: 3 bases; junction bases outside the gene matches: 4. Peripheral blood genomic DNA, not sorted cells or RNA, was the template. Points from the study as a whole: Rebound thymic output was suggested by rising median generation probability during chemotherapy in each cancer cohort.

The sequence derives from a human donor with a blood cancer. The chain combines TRBV10-2 with TRBJ2-7; 8 bases align to TRBD1. The sequencing input was blood. As DNA, the CDR3 is TGCGCCAGCAGGACAGGGGTCCTCTACGAGCAGTACTTC. As protein: CASRTGVLYEQYF.